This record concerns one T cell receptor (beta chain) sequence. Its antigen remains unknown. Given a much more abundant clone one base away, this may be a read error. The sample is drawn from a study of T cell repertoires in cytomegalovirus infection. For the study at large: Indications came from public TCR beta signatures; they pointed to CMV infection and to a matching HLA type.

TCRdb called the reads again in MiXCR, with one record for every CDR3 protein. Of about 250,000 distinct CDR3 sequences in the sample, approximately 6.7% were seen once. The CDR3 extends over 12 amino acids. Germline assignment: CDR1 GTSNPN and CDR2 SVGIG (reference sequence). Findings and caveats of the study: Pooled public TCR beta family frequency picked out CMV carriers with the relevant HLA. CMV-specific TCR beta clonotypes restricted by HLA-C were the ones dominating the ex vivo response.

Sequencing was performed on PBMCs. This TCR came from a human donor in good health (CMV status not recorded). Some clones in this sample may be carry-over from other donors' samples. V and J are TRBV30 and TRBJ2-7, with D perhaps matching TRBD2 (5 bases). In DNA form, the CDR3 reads TGTGCCTGGAGTTCATCAGGCTGGGAGCAGCACTTC. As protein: CAWSSSGWEQHF.